This entry describes one T cell receptor (beta chain). Its specificity is unknown. The data were taken from a study of CD8 T cells in ankylosing spondylitis. Study-wide results and caveats: Ankylosing spondylitis blood appeared to be characterized by a TCR beta motif of several highly homologous variants.

Germline CDR1 SEHNR, CDR2 FQNEAQ (reference sequence). This CDR3 has 15 residues. The V end lost 1 base, the J end lost 3 bases, and 11 bases lay between the germline ends. TCRdb itself ran the 5' RACE reads through MiXCR, one entry per CDR3 protein. Among about 500,000 distinct CDR3 sequences listed, roughly 12% were seen once. This receptor was identified in a male donor with ankylosing spondylitis. The sample comprised blood, either unsorted or a sorted T cell fraction (not recorded which). The V and J genes are TRBV7-9 and TRBJ2-3; D remains unclear. CDR3 protein: CASSLVPPGTDTQYF. The CDR3 region has the DNA TGTGCCAGCAGCTTAGTGCCACCTGGTACAGATACGCAGTATTTT.